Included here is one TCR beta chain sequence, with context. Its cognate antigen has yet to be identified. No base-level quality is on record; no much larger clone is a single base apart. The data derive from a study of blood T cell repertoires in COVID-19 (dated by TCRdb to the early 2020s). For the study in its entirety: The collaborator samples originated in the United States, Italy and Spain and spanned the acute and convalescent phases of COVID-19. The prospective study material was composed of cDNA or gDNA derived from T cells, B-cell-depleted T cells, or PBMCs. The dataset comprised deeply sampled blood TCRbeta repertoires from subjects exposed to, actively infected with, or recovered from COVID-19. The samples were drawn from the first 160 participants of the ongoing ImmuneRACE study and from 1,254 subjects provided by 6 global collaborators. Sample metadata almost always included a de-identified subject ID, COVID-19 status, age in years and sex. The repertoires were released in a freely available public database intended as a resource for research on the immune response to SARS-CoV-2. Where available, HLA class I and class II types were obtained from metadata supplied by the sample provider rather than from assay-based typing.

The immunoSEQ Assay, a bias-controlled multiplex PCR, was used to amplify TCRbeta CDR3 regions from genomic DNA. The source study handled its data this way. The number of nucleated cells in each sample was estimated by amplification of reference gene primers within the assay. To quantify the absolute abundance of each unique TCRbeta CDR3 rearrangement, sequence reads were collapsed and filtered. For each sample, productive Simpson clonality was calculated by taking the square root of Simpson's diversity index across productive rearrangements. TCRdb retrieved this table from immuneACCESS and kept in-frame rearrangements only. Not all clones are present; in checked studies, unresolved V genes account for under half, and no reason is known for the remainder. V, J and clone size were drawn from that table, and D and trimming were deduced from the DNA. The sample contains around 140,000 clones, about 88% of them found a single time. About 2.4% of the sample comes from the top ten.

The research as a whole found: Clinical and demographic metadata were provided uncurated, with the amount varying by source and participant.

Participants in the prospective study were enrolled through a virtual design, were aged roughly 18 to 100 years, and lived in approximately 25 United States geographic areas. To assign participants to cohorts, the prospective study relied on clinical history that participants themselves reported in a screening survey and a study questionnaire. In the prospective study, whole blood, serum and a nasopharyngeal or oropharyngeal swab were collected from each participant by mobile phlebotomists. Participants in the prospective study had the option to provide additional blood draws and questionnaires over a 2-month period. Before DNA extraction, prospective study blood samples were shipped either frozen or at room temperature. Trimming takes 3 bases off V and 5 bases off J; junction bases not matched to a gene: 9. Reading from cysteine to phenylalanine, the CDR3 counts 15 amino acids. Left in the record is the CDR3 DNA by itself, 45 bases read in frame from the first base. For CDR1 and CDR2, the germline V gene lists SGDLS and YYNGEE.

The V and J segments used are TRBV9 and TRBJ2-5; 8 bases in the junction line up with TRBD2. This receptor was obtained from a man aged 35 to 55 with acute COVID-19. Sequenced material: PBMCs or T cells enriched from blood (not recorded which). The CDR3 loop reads CASSAEPGGGETQYF. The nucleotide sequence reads TGTGCCAGCAGCGCGGAACCGGGAGGGGGGGAGACCCAGTACTTC.